One TCR beta chain is described in this entry. This sample was included in a study of blood T cell repertoires in COVID-19. Whole-study context: The origin of the acute and convalescent COVID-19 samples was the United States, Italy and Spain. The cDNA or gDNA used as material had been derived from T cells, B-cell-depleted T cells, or PBMCs.

The CDR3 spans 14 residues. Germline assignment: CDR1 MNHNY and CDR2 SVGAGI (reference sequence). V was cut by 2 bases and J by 5 bases, with 13 bases left in between. In the authors' workflow: Reference gene primer amplification gave estimated nucleated cell counts. Sequenced by immunoSEQ multiplex PCR; TCRdb stores in-frame clones only, minus some. V, J and clone size reflect that table, while D and trimming were determined from the DNA. The sample shows about 74,000 clones, just over 85% of them seen only once. This chain links TRBV6-6 with TRBJ2-7; D call uncertain. This clonotype was sampled from a woman older than 75 with active or convalescent COVID-19. The sequencing sample was made of peripheral blood. Here the CDR3 reads CASSYGGVGNEQYF. The CDR3 DNA is TGTGCCAGCAGTTACGGCGGCGTCGGTAACGAGCAGTACTTC.